The clone carrying this T cell receptor (beta chain) was recorded many times. What it binds is unknown. TCRdb re-called the reads with MiXCR, one entry per CDR3 protein. This sample carries almost 300,000 distinct CDR3 sequences, around 10% of them seen once, and the ten largest clones take around 2.5%. These data originate in a study of T cell repertoires in cytomegalovirus infection. About the study: CMV infection plus the matching HLA type was flagged by public TCR beta signatures. Findings of the study overall: Predominance within the ex vivo response was attributable to HLA-C-restricted CMV-specific TCR beta clonotypes.

Germline V CDR1 and CDR2: ENHRY, SYGVKD. V lost 3 bases to trimming and J lost 2 bases, with 9 bases between them. The CDR3 runs to 14 residues. The chain recombines TRBV10-3 with TRBJ2-3; tentatively, D is TRBD1 or TRBD2 (5 bases each). The specimen sequenced was PBMCs. This sequence originates from a human donor in good health (CMV status not recorded). Some clones in this sample may be carry-over from other donors' samples. The CDR3: CAISEFGATDTQYF. For the CDR3, the DNA is TGTGCCATCAGTGAATTCGGGGCCACAGATACGCAGTATTTT.